This record looks at one T cell receptor beta chain sequence and its context. This specimen belongs to a study of blood T cell repertoires in COVID-19. Overall study: Samples taken during acute and convalescent COVID-19 were collected in the United States, Italy and Spain. Nucleic acid was either cDNA or gDNA, and it came from T cells, B-cell-depleted T cells, or PBMCs.

Methods used by the authors: Amplification from reference gene primers served as the basis for estimated nucleated cell counts. Sequencing was performed with immunoSEQ multiplex PCR; in TCRdb, only in-frame clones are kept and a portion is missing. V and J calls and clone size follow that table, whereas D and trimming were derived from the DNA. The sample carries roughly 300,000 clones, 81% recorded once. The trim removed 0 bases at V and 7 bases at J, leaving 8 bases unmatched. There are 15 residues in the CDR3. Per germline, CDR1 SGHRS and CDR2 YFSETQ. This sequence joins TRBV5-1 and TRBJ2-3, with 7 bases identical to TRBD1. Material: peripheral blood. This sequence was found in a woman aged 55-69 years with active or convalescent COVID-19. The CDR3 DNA reads TGCGCCAGCAGCTTGGGACAGGGCGCCCGAAATACGCAGTATTTT. Its translation: CASSLGQGARNTQYF. Looking up the rest from reference TRBV5-1 and TRBJ2-3 gives the full variable domain: KAGVTQTPRYLIKTRGQQVTLSCSPISGHRSVSWYQQTPGQGLQFLFEYFSETQRNKGNFPGRFSGRQFSNSRSEMNVSTLELGDSALYLCASSLGQGARNTQYFGPGTRLTVL.